The table lists the clone carrying this T cell receptor beta chain with a few counts. Additional DNA sequences in this sample encode the identical CDR3. These data originate in a study of blood T cell repertoires in COVID-19. Study overall: The cDNA or gDNA used as material had been derived from T cells, B-cell-depleted T cells, or PBMCs.

Recruitment covered about two dozen US areas and drew participants whose ages spanned roughly 18 to 100 years. Symptom resolution, clearance, or two negative PCRs marked the recovered donors of Cohort 3. Libraries were prepared by immunoSEQ multiplex PCR; TCRdb keeps only in-frame clonotypes and omits some of them. The table lists around 250,000 clones, 70% to 90% of them singletons, with roughly 15% in the top ten. Sequencing input: PBMCs or T cells enriched from blood (not recorded which). The receptor's source is a man in his late teens or twenties who had recovered from COVID-19.

CDR3 bases: TGCGCCAGCAGCCAACAGGGTTCAACTAATGAAAAACTGTTTTTT. Translated: CASSQQGSTNEKLFF. This chain joins TRBV4-1 and TRBJ1-4, with D perhaps TRBD1 (5 bases). Germline assignment: CDR1 MGHRA and CDR2 YSYEKL. CDR3 length: 15 amino acids. The V and J ends lost 2 bases and 0 bases respectively, with 7 bases between them.